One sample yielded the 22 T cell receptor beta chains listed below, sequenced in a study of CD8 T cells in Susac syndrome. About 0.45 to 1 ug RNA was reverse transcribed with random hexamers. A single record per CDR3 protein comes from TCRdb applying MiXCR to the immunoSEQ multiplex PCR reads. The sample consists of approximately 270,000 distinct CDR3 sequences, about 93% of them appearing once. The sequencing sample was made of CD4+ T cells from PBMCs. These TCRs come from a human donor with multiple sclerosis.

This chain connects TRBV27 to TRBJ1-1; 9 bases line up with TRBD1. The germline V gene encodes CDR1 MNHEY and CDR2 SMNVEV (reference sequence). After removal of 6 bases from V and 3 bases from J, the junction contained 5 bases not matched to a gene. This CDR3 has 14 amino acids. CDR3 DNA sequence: TGTGCCAGCAGCAAGGGACAGGGTTACACTGAAGCTTTCTTT. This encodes CASSKGQGYTEAFF.

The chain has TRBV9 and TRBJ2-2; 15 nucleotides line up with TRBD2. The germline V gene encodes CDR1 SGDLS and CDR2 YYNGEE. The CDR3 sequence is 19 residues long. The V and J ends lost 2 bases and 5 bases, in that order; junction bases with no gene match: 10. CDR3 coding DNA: TGTGCCAGCAGCGTTACTCGGACTAGCGGGGGGGCTGGTACCGGGGAGCTGTTTTTT. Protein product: CASSVTRTSGGAGTGELFF.

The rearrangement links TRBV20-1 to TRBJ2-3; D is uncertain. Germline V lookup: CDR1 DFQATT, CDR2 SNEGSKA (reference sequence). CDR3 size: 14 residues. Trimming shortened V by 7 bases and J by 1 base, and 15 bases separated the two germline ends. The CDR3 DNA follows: TGCAGTGGTGTTTCTCCGCTAGGCACAGATACGCAGTATTTT. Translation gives CSGVSPLGTDTQYF.

The CDR3 loop is CASDGGREAFF. CDR3 coding DNA: TGTGCCAGCGACGGTGGACGGGAAGCTTTCTTT. This chain uses TRBV12-3 or TRBV12-4 with TRBJ1-1, with D unresolved. The CDR3 covers 11 residues. V lost 8 bases and J lost 8, with 12 bases in between.

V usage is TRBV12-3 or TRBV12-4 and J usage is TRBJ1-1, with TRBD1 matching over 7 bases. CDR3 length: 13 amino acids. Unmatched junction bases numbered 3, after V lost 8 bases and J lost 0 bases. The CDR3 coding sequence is TGTGCCAGCGGCGGGACAGTGAACACTGAAGCTTTCTTT. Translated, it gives CASGGTVNTEAFF.

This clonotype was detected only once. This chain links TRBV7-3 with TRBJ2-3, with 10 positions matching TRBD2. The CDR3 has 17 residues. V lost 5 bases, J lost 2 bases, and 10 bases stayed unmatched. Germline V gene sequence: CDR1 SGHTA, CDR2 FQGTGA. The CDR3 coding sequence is TGTGCCAGCAGCCCCGGGTGGCTAGCGGGGGACACAGATACGCAGTATTTT. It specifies CASSPGWLAGDTDTQYF.

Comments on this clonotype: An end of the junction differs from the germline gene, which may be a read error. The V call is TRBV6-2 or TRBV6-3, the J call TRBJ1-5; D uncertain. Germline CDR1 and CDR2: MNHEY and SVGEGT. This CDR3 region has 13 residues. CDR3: CASSETSSQPQHF. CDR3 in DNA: TGTGCCAGCAGTGAGACAAGCAGTCAGCCCCAGCATTTT.

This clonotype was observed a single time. The CDR3 bases are TGTGCCAGCAGTATTACCGGCGGGACAGGGGCTCGAGAGCAGTACTTC. This translates into CASSITGGTGAREQYF. The V gene is TRBV28, the J gene TRBJ2-7; 10 bases are shared with TRBD1. CDR1 is MDHEN, CDR2 SYDVKM, per germline. V dropped 5 bases and J dropped 7; count of bases not matched to a gene: 14. This CDR3 is built from 16 residues.

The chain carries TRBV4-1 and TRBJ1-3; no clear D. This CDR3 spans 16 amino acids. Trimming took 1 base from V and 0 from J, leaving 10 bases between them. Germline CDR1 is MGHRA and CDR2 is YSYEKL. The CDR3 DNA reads TGCGCCAGCAGCCAAGTGCCCAGGATCTCTGGAAACACCATATATTTT. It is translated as CASSQVPRISGNTIYF.

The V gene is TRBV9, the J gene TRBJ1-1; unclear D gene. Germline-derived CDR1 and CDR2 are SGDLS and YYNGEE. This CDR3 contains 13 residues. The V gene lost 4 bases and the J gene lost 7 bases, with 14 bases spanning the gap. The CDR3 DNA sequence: TGTGCCAGCAGCCCCCCTTGGAGTAGTGAAGCTTTCTTT. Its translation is CASSPPWSSEAFF. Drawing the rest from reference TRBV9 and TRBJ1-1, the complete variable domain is DSGVTQTPKHLITATGQRVTLRCSPRSGDLSVYWYQQSLDQGLQFLIQYYNGEERAKGNILERFSAQQFPDLHSELNLSSLELGDSALYFCASSPPWSSEAFFGQGTRLTVV.

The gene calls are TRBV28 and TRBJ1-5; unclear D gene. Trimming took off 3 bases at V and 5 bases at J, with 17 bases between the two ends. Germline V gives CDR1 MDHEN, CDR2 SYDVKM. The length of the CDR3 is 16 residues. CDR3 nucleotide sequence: TGTGCCAGCAGTTTCAGGTTCTTAGGGCGGCATCAGCCCCAGCATTTT. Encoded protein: CASSFRFLGRHQPQHF.

As DNA, the CDR3 is TGTGCCAGCAGTTTAAAGGGGGACCCGGTCACAGATACGCAGTATTTT. This sequence encodes CASSLKGDPVTDTQYF. This chain joins TRBV12-3 or TRBV12-4 and TRBJ2-3; D perhaps matches TRBD1 (6 bases). Between the trimmed V and J ends, which lost 2 bases and 2 bases, there was a span of 14 bases. The CDR3 runs to 16 residues.

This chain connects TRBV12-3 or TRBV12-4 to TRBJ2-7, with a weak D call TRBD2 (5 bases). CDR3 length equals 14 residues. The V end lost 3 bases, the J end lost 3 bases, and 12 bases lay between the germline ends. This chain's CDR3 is CASSFRGMGYEQYV. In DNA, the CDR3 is TGTGCCAGCAGTTTTAGAGGGATGGGCTACGAGCAGTACGTC.

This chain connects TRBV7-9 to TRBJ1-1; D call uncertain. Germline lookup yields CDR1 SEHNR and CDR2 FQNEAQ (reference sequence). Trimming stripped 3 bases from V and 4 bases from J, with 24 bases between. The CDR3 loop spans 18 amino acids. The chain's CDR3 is CASSFDPILGDMGTEAFF. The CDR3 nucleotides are TGTGCCAGCAGCTTCGATCCTATACTGGGCGATATGGGCACTGAAGCTTTCTTT.

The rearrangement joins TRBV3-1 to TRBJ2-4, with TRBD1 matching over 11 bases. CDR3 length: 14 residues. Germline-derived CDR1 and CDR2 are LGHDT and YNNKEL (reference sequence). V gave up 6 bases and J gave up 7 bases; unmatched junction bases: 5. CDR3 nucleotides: TGTGCCAGCAGACCGGGACAGGGGGTGAACATTCAGTACTTC. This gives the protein CASRPGQGVNIQYF.

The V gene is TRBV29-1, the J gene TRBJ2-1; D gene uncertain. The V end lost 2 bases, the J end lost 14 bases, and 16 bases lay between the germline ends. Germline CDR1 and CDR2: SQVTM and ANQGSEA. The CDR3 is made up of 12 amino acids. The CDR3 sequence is CSVEYGTLREFF. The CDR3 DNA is TGCAGCGTTGAATATGGCACCCTTAGGGAGTTCTTC.

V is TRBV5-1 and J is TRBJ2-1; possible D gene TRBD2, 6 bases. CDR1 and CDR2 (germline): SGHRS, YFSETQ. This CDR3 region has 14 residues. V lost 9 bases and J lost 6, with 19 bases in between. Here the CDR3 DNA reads TGCGCCACCTCGGTGGGGGGTTCCCGCAATGAGCAGTTCTTC. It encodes CATSVGGSRNEQFF.

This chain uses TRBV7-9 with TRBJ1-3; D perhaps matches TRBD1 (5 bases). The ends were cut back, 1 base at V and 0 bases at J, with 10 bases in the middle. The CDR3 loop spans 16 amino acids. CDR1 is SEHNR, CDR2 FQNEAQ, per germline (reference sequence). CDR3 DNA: TGTGCCAGCAGCTTAGACGGGGCGAGCTCTGGAAACACCATATATTTT. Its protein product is CASSLDGASSGNTIYF.

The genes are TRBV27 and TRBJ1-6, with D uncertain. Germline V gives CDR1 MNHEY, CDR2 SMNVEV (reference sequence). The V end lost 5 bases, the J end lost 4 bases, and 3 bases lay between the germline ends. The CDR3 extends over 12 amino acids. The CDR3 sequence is CASSTYNSPLHF. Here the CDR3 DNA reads TGTGCCAGCAGTACGTATAATTCACCCCTCCACTTT.

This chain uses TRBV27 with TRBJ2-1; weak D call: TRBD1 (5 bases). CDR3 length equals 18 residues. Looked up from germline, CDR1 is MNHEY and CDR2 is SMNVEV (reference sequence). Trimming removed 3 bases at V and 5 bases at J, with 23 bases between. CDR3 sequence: CASSLGQGLLRPHNEQFF. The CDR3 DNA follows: TGTGCCAGCAGTTTGGGGCAGGGTCTGTTACGTCCCCACAATGAGCAGTTCTTC.

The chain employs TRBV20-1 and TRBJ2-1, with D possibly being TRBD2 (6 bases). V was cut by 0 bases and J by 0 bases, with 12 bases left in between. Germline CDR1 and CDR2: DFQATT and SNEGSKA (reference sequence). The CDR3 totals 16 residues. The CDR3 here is CSARDREAGSYNEQFF. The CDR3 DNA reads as TGCAGTGCTAGAGATAGGGAGGCGGGCTCCTACAATGAGCAGTTCTTC.

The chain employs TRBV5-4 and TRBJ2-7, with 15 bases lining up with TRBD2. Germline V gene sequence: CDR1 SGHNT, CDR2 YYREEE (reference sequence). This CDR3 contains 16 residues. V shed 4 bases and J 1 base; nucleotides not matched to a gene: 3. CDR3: CASSPGLAGGSYEQYF. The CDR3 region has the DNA TGTGCCAGCAGCCCTGGACTAGCGGGGGGGTCCTACGAGCAGTACTTC.